This T cell receptor (beta chain) was found in a study of CD8 T cells in Susac syndrome. Study as a whole: Treatment at blood withdrawal was none, corticosteroids, or intravenous immunoglobulin alone in Susac syndrome patients.

Trimming took 6 bases from V and 3 from J, leaving 12 bases between them. Germline V gives CDR1 SGDLS, CDR2 YYNGEE. The CDR3 contains 14 residues. FACS enriched CD8+ TEMRA cells, while bulk CD8+ and CD4+ were negatively isolated. Findings and limits, study-wide: In Susac syndrome, CD4+ T cell repertoires lacked any clonal expansion.

A remark on this clonotype: Its antigen is currently unknown.

The authors reverse transcribed 0.5 to 1 ug RNA with random hexamers. Coverage of TCR beta CDR3 amplification by immunoSEQ multiplex PCR extended to 54 Vbeta and 13 Jbeta. TCRdb re-called the immunoSEQ multiplex PCR reads with MiXCR, one entry per CDR3 protein. The sample includes some 200,000 distinct CDR3 sequences, around 95% of them seen just once. Specimen: CD4+ T cells from PBMCs. This TCR came from a human donor with Susac syndrome. The chain carries TRBV9 and TRBJ1-4; no clear D. CDR3 DNA: TGTGCCAGCACGGTGGGTTCTGCTAATGAAAAACTGTTTTTT. It is translated as CASTVGSANEKLFF.